This TCR beta chain was found in a study of blood T cell repertoires in COVID-19. Some clones are missing from TCRdb's copy, which holds only in-frame ones; the method was immunoSEQ multiplex PCR. The table shows approximately 300,000 clones, with under 90% occurring only once. V lost 6 bases, J lost 6 bases, and 12 bases lay in between. The CDR3 runs to 13 residues. Germline values: CDR1 LNHDA, CDR2 SQIVND (reference sequence). The sequencing input was PBMCs or T cells enriched from blood (not recorded which). This TCR was recovered from a woman aged 30 to 39 who had recovered from COVID-19. The V gene is TRBV19, the J gene TRBJ2-1, with TRBD1 as a possible D gene (5 bases). In nucleotides, the CDR3 is TGTGCCAGTAGCTCAGGCAGGGCCAATGAGCAGTTCTTC. This gives the protein CASSSGRANEQFF.